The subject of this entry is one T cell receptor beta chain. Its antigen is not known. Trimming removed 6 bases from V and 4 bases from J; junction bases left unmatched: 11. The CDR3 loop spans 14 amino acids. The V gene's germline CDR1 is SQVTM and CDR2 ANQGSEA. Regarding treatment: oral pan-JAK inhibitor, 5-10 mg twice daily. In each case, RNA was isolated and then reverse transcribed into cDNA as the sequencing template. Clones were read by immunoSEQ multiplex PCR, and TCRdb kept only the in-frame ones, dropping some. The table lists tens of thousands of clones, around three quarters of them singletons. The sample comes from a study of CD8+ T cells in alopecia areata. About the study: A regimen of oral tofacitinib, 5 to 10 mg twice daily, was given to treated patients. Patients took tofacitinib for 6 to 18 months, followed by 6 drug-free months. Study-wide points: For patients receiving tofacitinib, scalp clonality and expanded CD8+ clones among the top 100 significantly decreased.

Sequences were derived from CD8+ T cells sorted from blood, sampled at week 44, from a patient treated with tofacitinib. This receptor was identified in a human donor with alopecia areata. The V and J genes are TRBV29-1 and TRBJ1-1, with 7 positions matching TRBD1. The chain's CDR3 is CSVDQGEAITEAFF. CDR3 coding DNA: TGCAGCGTGGACCAGGGGGAAGCTATCACTGAAGCTTTCTTT.